The TCR beta chain described here comes from a study of OX40 agonist ivuxolimab in advanced cancers. Study information: With ivuxolimab, an agonistic anti-OX40 (CD134) antibody, patients were treated. One patient with hepatocellular carcinoma and two with cutaneous melanoma, three in all, had partial responses. General study results and limits: With doses of 0.1 to 3.0 mg/kg, CD4+ and CD8+ blood T cells had undergone clonal expansion by week 6.

Comments on this clone: Antigen unknown.

Trimming removed 3 bases at V and 3 bases at J, with 11 bases between. This CDR3 contains 14 residues. The V gene's germline CDR1 is LNHDA and CDR2 SQIVND (reference sequence). This table comes from immunoSEQ multiplex PCR, and its TCRdb copy is limited to in-frame clones, with some not included. The data show roughly 73,000 clones, approximately 86% seen once. The input for sequencing was CD4+ or CD8+ T cells sorted from blood, taken in a trial of the OX40 agonist ivuxolimab. The receptor's source is an adult with an advanced solid tumor such as melanoma, head and neck, liver or kidney cancer. The chain is built from TRBV19 and TRBJ1-2; maybe TRBD1 (5 bases). The CDR3: CASSIGQGDYGYTF. The CDR3 coding sequence is TGTGCCAGTAGTATTGGGCAGGGAGACTATGGCTACACCTTC.